This TCR beta chain appears in the sequencing data of a study of response to subunit inactivated influenza vaccine. Germline V lookup: CDR1 LNHDA, CDR2 SQIVND (reference sequence). Trimming removed 3 bases from V and 9 bases from J; junction bases left unmatched: 7. The CDR3 spans 14 residues. General study points: It was suggested by the authors that few new T cells are recruited by each seasonal influenza vaccination.

TCRdb recomputed calls from the RT-PCR reads with MiXCR, one row per CDR3 protein. This repertoire shows 530,000 or so distinct CDR3 sequences, around 15% found once; its top ten account for 11%. This clonotype was found a few times. Its antigen is as yet unknown. Specimen: PBMCs from blood, collected roughly 12 days after vaccination. This clonotype originated in a man between 50 and 59 years old who received an inactivated influenza vaccine. The V gene is TRBV19, the J gene TRBJ2-1; the match to TRBD2 covers 8 bases. The CDR3 DNA is TGTGCCAGTAGTATTCGGGGGGGCCAAGTTGAGCAGTTCTTC. Protein: CASSIRGGQVEQFF.